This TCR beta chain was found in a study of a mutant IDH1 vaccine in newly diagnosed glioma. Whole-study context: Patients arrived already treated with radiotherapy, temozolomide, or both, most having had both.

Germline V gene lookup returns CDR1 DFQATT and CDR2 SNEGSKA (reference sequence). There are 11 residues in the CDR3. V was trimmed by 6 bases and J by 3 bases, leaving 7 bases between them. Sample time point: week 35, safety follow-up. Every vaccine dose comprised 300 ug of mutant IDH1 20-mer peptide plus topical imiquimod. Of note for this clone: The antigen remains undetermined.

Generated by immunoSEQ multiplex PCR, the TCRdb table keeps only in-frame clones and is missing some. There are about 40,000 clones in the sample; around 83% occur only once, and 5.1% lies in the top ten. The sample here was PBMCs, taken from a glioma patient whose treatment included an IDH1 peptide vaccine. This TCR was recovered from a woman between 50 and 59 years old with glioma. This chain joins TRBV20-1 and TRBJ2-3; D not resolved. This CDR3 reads CSAAATDTQYF. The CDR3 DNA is TGCAGTGCCGCGGCGACAGATACGCAGTATTTT.